The 21 T cell receptor beta chains below all came from one sample that was sequenced in a study of T cell repertoires in cytomegalovirus infection. MiXCR, run by TCRdb on the reads, gives a single entry per CDR3 protein. There are about half a million distinct CDR3 sequences in the sample; around a third occur only once, and about a sixth lies in the top ten. These receptors lack a known antigen. Source: cultured PBMCs, taken from culture after CMV antigen stimulation. All receptors come from a human donor in good health (CMV status not recorded). Some clones in this sample may be carry-over from other donors' samples.

The J gene is TRBJ2-2, the V gene TRBV7-2, with D perhaps matching TRBD1 or TRBD2 (5 bases each). Germline CDR1 SGHTA, CDR2 FQGNSA. With 3 bases removed from V and 0 bases from J, the gap between germline ends came to 8 bases. This CDR3 comprises 15 residues. The CDR3 region is CASSFSGPNTGELFF. The CDR3 region has the DNA TGTGCCAGCAGCTTTTCGGGGCCGAACACCGGGGAGCTGTTTTTT.

This clonotype was seen at least ten times. The CDR3 reads CSATGLTTQYF. CDR3 nucleotides: TGCAGTGCAACCGGACTAACTACGCAGTATTTT. The chain joins TRBV20-1 to TRBJ2-3; possible D gene TRBD2, 6 bases. Germline values: CDR1 DFQATT, CDR2 SNEGSKA (reference sequence). The CDR3 totals 11 residues. V dropped 6 bases and J dropped 8 bases, with 12 bases sitting between them.

This chain joins TRBV12-3 or TRBV12-4 and TRBJ1-1; D might be TRBD1 (5 bases). This CDR3 comprises 13 residues. V lost 6 bases to trimming and J lost 1 base, with 9 bases between them. The CDR3 nucleotides read TGTGCCAGCAGGGAAACAGGGAACACTGAAGCTTTCTTT. This encodes CASRETGNTEAFF.

The chain recombines TRBV29-1 with TRBJ2-1; TRBD2 aligns across 9 bases. J was trimmed by 7 bases and V by 6 bases; bases with no gene match: 13. The CDR3 extends over 15 amino acids. Germline V gene data show CDR1 as SQVTM and CDR2 as ANQGSEA. CDR3: CSVSVGSGSLNEQFF. CDR3 DNA sequence: TGCAGCGTCTCTGTGGGTAGCGGGAGTCTTAATGAGCAGTTCTTC.

The chain has TRBV28 and TRBJ1-5, with TRBD1 identical over 9 bases. The CDR3 spans 16 residues. The germline V gene has CDR1 MDHEN and CDR2 SYDVKM. Trimming took 2 bases from V and 1 from J; bases not matched to a gene: 3. CDR3 nucleotides: TGTGCCAGCAGTTTACTACAGGGGGCGAGCAATCAGCCCCAGCATTTT. Protein: CASSLLQGASNQPQHF.

In this sample, this clonotype turned up once. With a much larger clone just one base away, this may be a read error. V gene TRBV6-8 combines with J gene TRBJ1-5, with TRBD1 matching 7 bases. This CDR3 has 15 residues. The germline V gene has CDR1 MNHGY and CDR2 SAAAGT. After removal of 2 bases from V and 2 bases from J, the junction contained 3 bases not matched to a gene. The DNA for the CDR3 is TGTGCCAGCAGTTACGGGCAGGGGGGCAATCAGCCCCAGCATTTT. It translates to CASSYGQGGNQPQHF.

V usage is TRBV3-1 and J usage is TRBJ1-2; D gene ambiguous. The CDR3 runs to 14 residues. Germline CDR1 LGHDT, CDR2 YNNKEL (reference sequence). With 1 base removed from V and 5 bases from J, the gap between germline ends came to 11 bases. The CDR3 nucleotides are TGTGCCAGCAGCCAAGTCGGCGGGATTTATGGCTACACCTTC. It codes for CASSQVGGIYGYTF.

This clonotype was detected ten times or more. The chain is built from TRBV7-2 and TRBJ2-2; D possibly corresponds to TRBD2 (6 bases). This CDR3 has 15 amino acids. V was shortened by 0 bases and J by 1 base, with 6 bases between the two germline ends. Per germline, CDR1 SGHTA and CDR2 FQGNSA. The CDR3 DNA sequence: TGTGCCAGCAGCTTAGCGGGGGGGAACACCGGGGAGCTGTTTTTT. It translates to CASSLAGGNTGELFF. Filled out from reference TRBV7-2 and TRBJ2-2, the complete variable domain reads GAGVSQSPSNKVTEKGKDVELRCDPISGHTALYWYRQSLGQGLEFLIYFQGNSAPDKSGLPSDRFSAERTGGSVSTLTIQRTQQEDSAVYLCASSLAGGNTGELFFGEGSRLTVL.

The chain links TRBV5-5 to TRBJ1-1, with D perhaps TRBD1 (6 bases). Germline values: CDR1 SGHKS, CDR2 YYEKEE (reference sequence). The CDR3 runs 20 residues. Trimming cost V 0 bases and J 1 base, with 25 bases left between them. The CDR3 nucleotides read TGTGCCAGCAGCTTGGTGATAGTGGTTCAGGGGATGGGGGCGAACACTGAAGCTTTCTTT. It translates to CASSLVIVVQGMGANTEAFF.

Concerning this clonotype itself: A much larger clone is a single base away; this may be a read error. A read error is likely, as this CDR3 ends without the conserved phenylalanine or tryptophan. In DNA, the CDR3 is TGTGCCAGCAGCAAAGGGGGGATTAGGCGGGATGAGCAGTTCTCC. Amino acid sequence: CASSKGGIRRDEQFS. This sequence joins TRBV7-2 and TRBJ2-1, with D possibly being TRBD1 or TRBD2 (6 bases each). The V end was cut by 5 bases, the J end by 8 bases, with 19 bases between. The CDR3 spans 15 residues. CDR1 and CDR2 from the germline V gene are SGHTA and FQGNSA.

The chain links TRBV20-1 to TRBJ1-1; no reliable D call. This CDR3 contains 14 residues. Germline lookup yields CDR1 DFQATT and CDR2 SNEGSKA (reference sequence). Trimming shortened V by 6 bases and J by 4 bases, and 18 bases separated the two germline ends. The CDR3 loop reads CSAPPKAGITEAFF. The CDR3 nucleotides are TGCAGTGCGCCCCCTAAGGCCGGGATCACTGAAGCTTTCTTT.

The V call is TRBV3-1, the J call TRBJ2-1, with D perhaps matching TRBD1 (7 bases). Germline CDR1 and CDR2: LGHDT and YNNKEL (reference sequence). Between the trimmed V and J ends, which lost 1 base and 10 bases, there was a span of 23 bases. The CDR3 sequence is 17 residues long. The CDR3 loop is CASSQAFRQGGKQEQFF. In DNA, the CDR3 is TGTGCCAGCAGCCAAGCTTTCCGGCAGGGGGGTAAGCAGGAGCAGTTCTTC.

The chain carries TRBV7-9 and TRBJ2-2; 10 nucleotides line up with TRBD2. The CDR3 extends over 17 amino acids. V dropped 3 bases and J dropped 6; count of bases not matched to a gene: 10. Germline CDR1 is SEHNR and CDR2 is FQNEAQ (reference sequence). The chain's CDR3 is CASSFHPSGRAPGELFF. The CDR3 DNA reads as TGTGCCAGCAGCTTCCATCCAAGCGGGAGGGCCCCCGGGGAGCTGTTTTTT.

J is TRBJ1-5 and V is TRBV20-1, with D perhaps TRBD1 (5 bases). V dropped 2 bases and J dropped 6 bases, with 23 bases sitting between them. There are 17 residues in the CDR3. CDR1 and CDR2 from the germline V gene are DFQATT and SNEGSKA (reference sequence). CDR3 DNA: TGCAGTGCTAGACCGACCCTTCCGGGACCGTCTGCTCAGCCCCAGCATTTT. It codes for CSARPTLPGPSAQPQHF.

The chain combines TRBV7-2 with TRBJ2-1; 7 bases are shared with TRBD1. CDR3 size: 15 residues. Germline CDR1 SGHTA, CDR2 FQGNSA. V was clipped by 3 bases and J by 1 base; unmatched bases: 3. DNA for the CDR3: TGTGCCAGCAGCTTCGAGACAGGGTCCTACAATGAGCAGTTCTTC. It translates to CASSFETGSYNEQFF.

This clonotype was detected a few times. The V and J genes are TRBV24-1 and TRBJ2-5; maybe TRBD1 (5 bases). Trimming shortened V by 9 bases and J by 4 bases, and 8 bases separated the two germline ends. Germline V gives CDR1 KGHDR, CDR2 SFDVKD. The CDR3 is made up of 11 amino acids. The CDR3 protein is CATGAGETQYF. The CDR3 nucleotides read TGTGCCACCGGGGCAGGAGAGACCCAGTACTTC.

This chain connects TRBV27 to TRBJ1-2, with D unresolved. The V end was cut by 6 bases, the J end by 3 bases, with 23 bases between. The CDR3 spans 17 residues. Germline CDR1 and CDR2: MNHEY and SMNVEV (reference sequence). CDR3 region: CASRNLGAPTVDYGYTF. CDR3 nucleotides: TGTGCCAGCAGAAACCTCGGAGCCCCCACGGTGGACTATGGCTACACCTTC.

The table lists this clonotype with a few counts. The chain joins TRBV6-5 to TRBJ1-1; D gene uncertain. This CDR3 has 14 residues. From germline, CDR1 is MNHEY and CDR2 SVGAGI. Trimming took off 0 bases at V and 7 bases at J, with 12 bases between the two ends. The CDR3 DNA reads TGTGCCAGCAGTTACTCGGTGCGGGAGGGTGAAGCTTTCTTT. It codes for CASSYSVREGEAFF.

This clonotype has a count of ten or more. DNA of the CDR3: TGTGCCAGCAGCACTGGGACTAGCGGCTACGAGCAGTACTTC. Protein sequence: CASSTGTSGYEQYF. The gene calls are TRBV7-2 and TRBJ2-7; 11 positions agree with TRBD2. The V gene's germline CDR1 is SGHTA and CDR2 FQGNSA. With 5 bases clipped from V and 3 bases from J, the junction kept 3 bases outside the gene matches. This CDR3 has 14 residues. Full variable domain (remainder filled in from reference TRBV7-2 and TRBJ2-7): GAGVSQSPSNKVTEKGKDVELRCDPISGHTALYWYRQSLGQGLEFLIYFQGNSAPDKSGLPSDRFSAERTGGSVSTLTIQRTQQEDSAVYLCASSTGTSGYEQYFGPGTRLTVT.

This clonotype has a handful of counts. The chain couples TRBV7-8 to TRBJ1-4, with D uncertain. Per the germline V gene, CDR1 is SGHVS and CDR2 is FQNEAQ. This CDR3 is 13 amino acids long. V lost 3 bases, J lost 8 bases, and 10 bases lay in between. CDR3 in DNA: TGTGCCAGCAGCTTGTCAGGAGGAGAAAAACTGTTTTTT. Amino acid sequence: CASSLSGGEKLFF.

This clonotype was seen a few times. The chain couples TRBV7-2 to TRBJ1-2; D gene uncertain. Germline CDR1 reads SGHTA; CDR2 reads FQGNSA. The CDR3 has 14 amino acids. V lost 3 bases to trimming and J lost 4 bases, with 12 bases between them. The CDR3 protein is CASSLSDGPYGYTF. CDR3 bases: TGTGCCAGCAGCTTGTCGGACGGGCCCTATGGCTACACCTTC.